The entry below describes one T cell receptor beta chain. The antigen is unknown. Primed by a sample-barcoded 5' primer and a J-beta primer mix, a second PCR proceeded for about 7 to 12 cycles. TCRdb reprocessed the 5' RACE reads with MiXCR, giving one entry per CDR3 protein. The repertoire consists of around 690,000 distinct CDR3 sequences, with around 54% occurring once and the leading ten covering roughly 34%. This sample is drawn from a study of blood T cells in healthy people across ages. Findings and limits, study-wide: Any changes in expanded clonotypes were possibly confounded, as donor CMV status remained unknown.

Germline CDR1 SEHNR, CDR2 FQNEAQ (reference sequence). The CDR3 is 15 residues long. Donors were systemically healthy Caucasian individuals from Russia aged roughly 6 to 100 years. The rearrangement uses TRBV7-9 and TRBJ2-7; no clear D gene. Near its end, the DNA agrees better with TRBJ2-5, so the J call may be wrong. The source is a man aged 60-69 years in good health. Sequencing input: blood. The CDR3 reads CASSLVSQEQETQYF. In DNA form, the CDR3 reads TGTGCCAGCAGCTTAGTGTCCCAGGAGCAAGAGACCCAGTACTTC.